Each of the 7 T cell receptor beta chains below was sequenced from the same sample in a study of blood T cells in healthy people across ages. Primed by a sample-barcoded 5' primer and a J-beta primer mix, a second PCR proceeded for about 6 to 11 cycles. TCRdb independently ran MiXCR on the 5' RACE reads; one entry per CDR3 protein. The table lists under 2,000,000 distinct CDR3 sequences, around half of them singletons. The sequenced sample consisted of blood. Every receptor here comes from a woman aged 40 to 50 in good health.

The genes are TRBV20-1 and TRBJ2-4; tentative D call: TRBD2 (6 bases). CDR1 and CDR2 (germline): DFQATT, SNEGSKA (reference sequence). V lost 2 bases and J 2 bases, leaving 10 bases between the germline ends. The CDR3 covers 14 residues. Written as DNA, the CDR3 is TGCAGTGCTAGATACGGGGGTACCAAAAACATTCAGTACTTC. Encoded protein: CSARYGGTKNIQYF.

The J gene is TRBJ1-2, the V gene TRBV28; tentatively, D is TRBD1 (6 bases). CDR1 and CDR2 from the germline V gene are MDHEN and SYDVKM. Trimming cost V 6 bases and J 5 bases, with 13 bases left between them. The CDR3 sequence is 13 residues long. In DNA form, the CDR3 reads TGTGCCAGCAGGGGGTACGGACAGTATGGCTACACCTTC. It yields the protein CASRGYGQYGYTF.

The gene calls are TRBV12-3 or TRBV12-4 and TRBJ1-5; 7 bases match TRBD1. This CDR3 has 15 residues. With 5 bases clipped from V and 0 bases from J, the junction kept 4 bases outside the gene matches. The CDR3 DNA reads as TGTGCCAGCAGTGGGACAGATAATAGCAATCAGCCCCAGCATTTT. This encodes CASSGTDNSNQPQHF.

J is TRBJ1-1 and V is TRBV7-9; 7 bases agree with TRBD1. The CDR3 spans 13 residues. Germline V gene data show CDR1 as SEHNR and CDR2 as FQNEAQ (reference sequence). Trimming cost V 2 bases and J 8 bases; bases outside gene matches: 5. The CDR3 DNA follows: TGTGCCAGCAGCTTAACGGCGACAGGGGAAGCTTTCTTT. It translates to CASSLTATGEAFF.

The gene calls are TRBV7-2 and TRBJ2-5; D not certain. This CDR3 has 16 residues. V shed 1 base and J shed 1 base, with 13 bases lying between them. Looked up from germline, CDR1 is SGHTA and CDR2 is FQGNSA. CDR3 residues: CASSLGVVRRQETQYF. CDR3 in DNA: TGTGCCAGCAGCTTAGGGGTAGTCCGGCGCCAAGAGACCCAGTACTTC. Combining the CDR3 with reference TRBV7-2 and TRBJ2-5 gives the whole variable domain GAGVSQSPSNKVTEKGKDVELRCDPISGHTALYWYRQSLGQGLEFLIYFQGNSAPDKSGLPSDRFSAERTGGSVSTLTIQRTQQEDSAVYLCASSLGVVRRQETQYFGPGTRLLVL.

The chain carries TRBV7-9 and TRBJ2-5; 9 nucleotides line up with TRBD1. V trimming: 6 bases; J trimming: 3 bases; junction bases outside the gene matches: 5. This CDR3 spans 14 amino acids. The germline CDR1 and CDR2 sequences are SEHNR and FQNEAQ (reference sequence). CDR3 protein: CASSHTGGKETQYF. The DNA for the CDR3 is TGTGCCAGCAGTCACACAGGGGGCAAAGAGACCCAGTACTTC.

This clonotype was seen just once. The J gene is TRBJ1-1, the V gene TRBV4-1; maybe TRBD1 (5 bases). The CDR3 runs 16 residues. Germline V gene data show CDR1 as MGHRA and CDR2 as YSYEKL. V lost 0 bases to trimming and J lost 0 bases, with 11 bases between them. The CDR3 DNA sequence: TGCGCCAGCAGCCAAGATTGGGCAGGGATGAACACTGAAGCTTTCTTT. Translating it yields CASSQDWAGMNTEAFF.